These 30 T cell receptor beta chains were all obtained from the same sample, sequenced in a study of T cells in women clearing cervical HPV infection. The method was immunoSEQ multiplex PCR; TCRdb's version includes in-frame clones alone and lacks a portion of them. The repertoire table contains 45,000 to 55,000 clones. The source material was blood buffy coat. Receptors originate from a woman between 18 and 70 years old with a cervical HPV16 infection that either progressed to CIN3+ or cleared (not recorded which).

On this clone: The CDR3 end falls 3 residues outside the read, so it is completed with the germline J gene. V gene TRBV29-1 combines with J gene TRBJ1-2, with D unclear. The CDR3 spans 11 residues. Germline V lookup: CDR1 SQVTM, CDR2 ANQGSEA. With 6 bases removed from V and 2 bases from J, the gap between germline ends came to 7 bases. Partial CDR3 DNA: TGCAGCGTCCAGGCGAACTATGGC. It specifies CSVQANYG. The entire CDR3 protein reads CSVQANYGYTF.

With respect to this clone: The read gets to within 3 residues of the CDR3 end, and the germline J gene fills in the rest. The chain links TRBV20-1 to TRBJ2-7, with 7 bases identical to TRBD1. Germline V CDR1 and CDR2: DFQATT, SNEGSKA (reference sequence). Trimming took 1 base from V and 3 from J; bases not matched to a gene: 0. This CDR3 is 12 amino acids long. This chain's CDR3 is CSARGQGYEQYF. CDR3 DNA, as far as it was read: TGCAGTGCTAGAGGACAGGGCTACGAG.

This CDR3 is CASSSGGRRETQYF. CDR3 bases read: TGTGCCAGCAGCTCGGGGGGGCGGAGGGAGACC. This chain joins TRBV7-2 and TRBJ2-5; 8 bases agree with TRBD2. The sequenced fragment ends 3 residues before the CDR3 boundary, so the rest is inferred from the germline J gene. This CDR3 spans 14 amino acids. V was clipped by 4 bases and J by 5 bases; unmatched bases: 6. Looked up from germline, CDR1 is SGHTA and CDR2 is FQGNSA.

Regarding this clone: The read halts 3 residues ahead of the CDR3 end, with the missing end drawn from the germline J gene. The chain employs TRBV5-8 and TRBJ2-7; 8 bases agree with TRBD1. This CDR3 region has 15 residues. Germline V gene sequence: CDR1 SGHTS, CDR2 YDEGEE. Trimming at V came to 0 bases and at J to 2 bases, leaving 4 bases not matched to a gene. The DNA read from the CDR3 is TGTGCCAGCAGCTTGGGGCACAGGGGGACCTACGAG. Its protein product is CASSLGHRGTYE. The whole CDR3 region reads CASSLGHRGTYEQYF.

On this clone: The read ends 3 residues before the CDR3 terminus; that terminus is restored from the germline J gene. The chain employs TRBV5-1 and TRBJ1-4; 8 positions match TRBD1. This CDR3 is built from 14 residues. J gave up 2 bases and V 5 bases, and 2 bases lay outside the gene matches. Germline assignment: CDR1 SGHRS and CDR2 YFSETQ. The CDR3 sequence: CASRRQGTNEKLFF. The covered CDR3 bases are TGCGCCAGCAGGCGACAGGGGACTAATGAAAAA.

Turning to this clone: The sequenced fragment ends 3 residues before the CDR3 boundary, so the rest is inferred from the germline J gene. At the DNA level, this CDR3 is encoded by other sequences in the same sample as well. The chain joins TRBV5-1 to TRBJ1-2; 7 positions match TRBD1. CDR3 size: 13 residues. Per germline, CDR1 SGHRS and CDR2 YFSETQ. V dropped 0 bases and J dropped 4; count of bases not matched to a gene: 0. The sequenced part of the CDR3 DNA is TGCGCCAGCAGCTTGGCAGGGGGCTATGGC. It codes for CASSLAGGYG. The whole CDR3 is CASSLAGGYGYTF.

A remark on this clone: The observed sequence ends 3 residues before the CDR3 terminus, with the missing tail filled in from the germline J gene. The rearrangement joins TRBV19 to TRBJ1-2, with 9 bases aligning to TRBD1. Germline CDR1 is LNHDA and CDR2 is SQIVND (reference sequence). The CDR3 length is 16 residues. The CDR3 loop is CASSKKRTGGSYDYTF. Incomplete CDR3 DNA: TGTGCCAGTAGCAAAAAAAGAACAGGGGGCTCATACGAC.

Worth noting for this clone: Coverage ceases 3 residues before the CDR3 finishes, and the germline J gene fills in the end. The chain combines TRBV5-6 with TRBJ2-3; D call uncertain. Germline loops: CDR1 SGHDT, CDR2 YYEEEE. The CDR3 spans 13 residues. V lost 1 base to trimming and J lost 8 bases, with 11 bases between them. The CDR3 DNA, read in part, is TGTGCCAGCAGCTTGAGGCGGTCCGGTACG. Translated: CASSLRRSGT. The full CDR3 is CASSLRRSGTQYF.

With regard to this clone: One end of the junction does not line up with germline, which may come from a read error. With the read ending 3 residues before the CDR3 end, the germline J gene is used to fill in that end. V is TRBV18 and J is TRBJ2-5; 9 nucleotides line up with TRBD2. Germline CDR1 reads KGHSH; CDR2 reads LQKENI. This CDR3 comprises 17 residues. The sequenced part of the CDR3 DNA is TGTGCCGGCTCACCACCGTTGCGGGGGGGCGTTGCAGATACC. This sequence encodes CAGSPPLRGGVADT. The whole CDR3 protein is CAGSPPLRGGVADTQYF.

With respect to this clone: From the germline J gene comes the end of the CDR3, since the read stops 3 residues before it. V is TRBV7-2 and J is TRBJ2-7, with a tentative D call TRBD1 (5 bases). Germline V lookup: CDR1 SGHTA, CDR2 FQGNSA. The ends were cut back, 4 bases at V and 6 bases at J, with 13 bases in the middle. The CDR3 extends over 13 amino acids. The CDR3 protein is CASSSRQRSEQYF. CDR3 bases read: TGTGCCAGCAGCTCGAGACAGCGATCCGAG.

As concerns this clone: The read terminates 3 residues ahead of where the CDR3 ends, so the germline J gene completes it. V gene TRBV5-4 combines with J gene TRBJ2-1, with D possibly matching TRBD2 (6 bases). The CDR3 totals 16 residues. From germline, CDR1 is SGHNT and CDR2 YYREEE (reference sequence). Between the trimmed V and J ends, which lost 0 bases and 8 bases, there was a span of 18 bases. CDR3 bases read: TGTGCCAGCAGCTTGGCCGTCGGAGGGGCGAGGGATGAG. Encoded protein: CASSLAVGGARDE. The CDR3 as a whole reads CASSLAVGGARDEQFF.

Notes on this clone: The junction departs from germline at one end; a sequencing error may be responsible. The DNA ends 3 residues before the CDR3 does, and the rest of the CDR3 is filled in from the germline J gene. Different DNA sequences within this sample yield the same CDR3. This chain links TRBV6-1 with TRBJ1-3; a possible D gene is TRBD1 (5 bases). The germline V gene encodes CDR1 MNHNS and CDR2 SASEGT. CDR3 size: 13 residues. The CDR3 loop is CASSGGVGNTIYF. The sequenced CDR3 bases are TGTGCCAGCAGTGGGGGGGTTGGGAACACG.

Comments on this clone: Read coverage stops 3 residues before the CDR3 terminus; the germline J gene supplies the remainder. V and J are TRBV28 and TRBJ1-1; 9 bases are a match to TRBD1. Per germline, CDR1 MDHEN and CDR2 SYDVKM. Trimming removed 6 bases from V and 3 bases from J; junction bases left unmatched: 2. The CDR3 totals 13 residues. The sequenced part of the CDR3 DNA is TGTGCCAGCAGCTACAGGGGGCACACTGAA. As protein: CASSYRGHTE. The CDR3 as a whole reads CASSYRGHTEAFF.

As concerns this clone: The observed sequence ends 3 residues before the CDR3 terminus, with the missing tail filled in from the germline J gene. The rearrangement joins TRBV2 to TRBJ2-4; 7 bases map to TRBD1. The CDR3 length is 15 residues. From germline, CDR1 is SNHLY and CDR2 FYNNEI. Losses at the gene ends were 6 bases for V and 0 bases for J; bases not matched to a gene: 5. Here the CDR3 reads CASSEQGLAKNIQYF. CDR3 DNA, as far as it was read: TGTGCCAGCAGCGAACAGGGGCTAGCCAAAAACATT. Drawing the rest from reference TRBV2 and TRBJ2-4, the complete variable domain is EPEVTQTPSHQVTQMGQEVILRCVPISNHLYFYWYRQILGQKVEFLVSFYNNEISEKSEIFDDQFSVERPDGSNFTLKIRSTKLEDSAMYFCASSEQGLAKNIQYFGAGTRLSVL.

As to this clone: The CDR3 end is not reached by the read, which stops 3 residues before it; the germline J gene fills it in. The chain recombines TRBV4-1 with TRBJ2-3, with 9 bases identical to TRBD2. This CDR3 comprises 16 residues. With 4 bases clipped from V and 2 bases from J, the junction kept 7 bases outside the gene matches. In germline, CDR1 is MGHRA, CDR2 YSYEKL. The sequenced CDR3 bases are TGCGCCAGCAGCCTCCCGCTAGCGGGACCCACAGATACG. Its protein is CASSLPLAGPTDT. The full CDR3 reads CASSLPLAGPTDTQYF.

With respect to this clone: The read halts 3 residues ahead of the CDR3 end, with the missing end drawn from the germline J gene. V gene TRBV12-3 or TRBV12-4 combines with J gene TRBJ2-5, with TRBD2 matching 8 bases. V gave up 1 base and J gave up 5 bases; unmatched junction bases: 3. CDR3 length: 14 residues. CDR3 DNA (partial): TGTGCCAGCAGTTTAGGGACTAGCTCCGAGACC. Translation gives CASSLGTSSET. The complete CDR3 reads CASSLGTSSETQYF.

With respect to this clone: The read gets to within 3 residues of the CDR3 end, and the germline J gene fills in the rest. The chain is built from TRBV28 and TRBJ1-6, with 8 bases identical to TRBD1. The germline CDR1 and CDR2 sequences are MDHEN and SYDVKM. V gave up 2 bases and J gave up 5 bases; unmatched junction bases: 11. The CDR3 has 18 amino acids. CDR3 region: CASSLPSAGGANNSPLHF. Incomplete CDR3 DNA: TGTGCCAGCAGTTTACCTTCTGCAGGGGGCGCAAATAATTCACCC.

To note about this clone: The read halts 3 residues ahead of the CDR3 end, with the missing end drawn from the germline J gene. The chain carries TRBV4-2 and TRBJ1-2, with a weak D call TRBD1 (6 bases). The CDR3 is 17 amino acids. Germline lookup yields CDR1 LGHNA and CDR2 YNFKEQ. The CDR3 DNA, read in part, is TGTGCCAGCAGCCCAGATTTAGGGACACTTTCCTACAATGAC. It specifies CASSPDLGTLSYND. The whole CDR3 sequence is CASSPDLGTLSYNDYTF.

A word on this clone: The read falls 3 residues short of the CDR3 end, and the missing part is taken from the germline J gene. V gene TRBV6-1 combines with J gene TRBJ1-1; D gene uncertain. The CDR3 loop spans 15 amino acids. V was trimmed by 1 base and J by 1 base, leaving 10 bases between them. Germline CDR1 MNHNS, CDR2 SASEGT. The covered CDR3 bases are TGTGCCAGCAGTGAAGATAACAGTTCGAACACTGAA. This gives the protein CASSEDNSSNTE. In full, the CDR3 reads CASSEDNSSNTEAFF.

Details on this clone: The CDR3 end falls 3 residues outside the read, so it is completed with the germline J gene. The J gene is TRBJ1-6, the V gene TRBV10-3; D is possibly TRBD1 (5 bases). CDR3 size: 13 residues. Trimming removed 10 bases from V and 7 bases from J, with 14 bases in between. CDR1 is ENHRY, CDR2 SYGVKD, per germline. The CDR3 DNA, read in part, is TGTGCCACCACCGGAAGGGGCAATTCACCC. Protein sequence: CATTGRGNSP. The entire CDR3 protein reads CATTGRGNSPLHF.

On this clone: The read ends 3 residues shy of where the CDR3 ends; the end is completed using the germline J gene. The chain combines TRBV11-2 with TRBJ1-2; D unclear. CDR1 is SGHAT, CDR2 FQNNGV, per germline. This CDR3 comprises 13 residues. With 1 base removed from V and 7 bases from J, the gap between germline ends came to 10 bases. The sequenced CDR3 bases are TGTGCCAGCAGCTTAGTTACGGGGTTTGGC. Translated, it gives CASSLVTGFG. The CDR3, in full, reads CASSLVTGFGYTF.

Comment on this clone: The read terminates 3 residues ahead of where the CDR3 ends, so the germline J gene completes it. V is TRBV30 and J is TRBJ2-3; TRBD2 agrees at 7 bases. There are 15 residues in the CDR3. Per germline, CDR1 GTSNPN and CDR2 SVGIG (reference sequence). The V segment lost 2 bases and the J segment 4 bases; nucleotides outside the gene matches: 9. Incomplete CDR3 DNA: TGTGCCTGGAGTTTGGGTCTAGCGGAAGCAGATACG. Protein product: CAWSLGLAEADT. The CDR3 in full is CAWSLGLAEADTQYF.

A word on this clone: The CDR3 end falls 3 residues outside the read, so it is completed with the germline J gene. The chain has TRBV20-1 and TRBJ1-2, with D perhaps TRBD1 (5 bases). The CDR3 sequence is 13 residues long. The germline V gene has CDR1 DFQATT and CDR2 SNEGSKA (reference sequence). Trimming cost V 1 base and J 5 bases, with 11 bases left between them. The sequenced part of the CDR3 DNA is TGCAGTGCTAGAGGGAGCAGGGAATATGGC. As protein: CSARGSREYG. The CDR3 reads in full as CSARGSREYGYTF.

A word on this clone: The CDR3 end lies 3 residues beyond the end of the read and is filled in from the germline J gene. The V and J genes are TRBV13 and TRBJ1-2; 7 bases are shared with TRBD1. Germline lookup yields CDR1 PRHDT and CDR2 FYEKMQ (reference sequence). This CDR3 has 17 amino acids. The J segment lost 2 bases and the V segment lost 3 bases, leaving 12 bases of the junction unmatched. CDR3 DNA (partial): TGTGCCAGCAGCTTCCTACGAAGAAAGGGACAGAACTATGGC. It translates to CASSFLRRKGQNYG. The entire CDR3 is CASSFLRRKGQNYGYTF.

Concerning this clone itself: The read comes to an end 3 residues before the CDR3 does, leaving the germline J gene to fill in the end. The chain couples TRBV13 to TRBJ2-3; possible D gene TRBD2, 5 bases. This CDR3 spans 14 amino acids. Trimming pared 5 bases from V and 0 bases from J, leaving 9 bases between. Germline values: CDR1 PRHDT, CDR2 FYEKMQ (reference sequence). The part of the CDR3 DNA that was read is TGTGCCAGCAGCGCGCGGACTAGCACAGATACG. Protein sequence: CASSARTSTDT. The whole CDR3 sequence reads CASSARTSTDTQYF. Full variable domain (missing parts from reference TRBV13 and TRBJ2-3): AAGVIQSPRHLIKEKRETATLKCYPIPRHDTVYWYQQGPGQDPQFLISFYEKMQSDKGSIPDRFSAQQFSDYHSELNMSSLELGDSALYFCASSARTSTDTQYFGPGTRLTVL.

Worth noting for this clone: The read ends 3 residues before the CDR3 terminus; that terminus is restored from the germline J gene. The chain employs TRBV7-2 and TRBJ2-7; 7 nucleotides line up with TRBD1. Trimming took 10 bases from V and 0 from J; bases not matched to a gene: 12. Germline V gene sequence: CDR1 SGHTA, CDR2 FQGNSA. The CDR3 is 15 amino acids. The CDR3 protein is CATKLRPGGSYEQYF. The DNA read from the CDR3 is TGTGCCACCAAACTTCGACCAGGGGGCTCCTACGAG.

Concerning this clone itself: The read gets to within 3 residues of the CDR3 end, and the germline J gene fills in the rest. The chain joins TRBV5-6 to TRBJ2-3, with a possible D match to TRBD1 (5 bases). The V end lost 2 bases, the J end lost 2 bases, and 9 bases lay between the germline ends. From germline, CDR1 is SGHDT and CDR2 YYEEEE. CDR3 length: 14 amino acids. The CDR3 region is CASSLDSFTDTQYF. Partial CDR3 DNA: TGTGCCAGCAGCTTAGACAGTTTCACAGATACG.

Concerning this clone itself: The CDR3 extends 3 residues past the end of the read, so its final part is completed from the germline J gene. The gene calls are TRBV5-1 and TRBJ2-7; 12 bases line up with TRBD1. The V gene's germline CDR1 is SGHRS and CDR2 YFSETQ. V lost 4 bases and J lost 2; bases outside the gene matches: 7. This CDR3 has 16 residues. The CDR3 DNA, read in part, is TGCGCCAGCAGCGGGGGACAGGGGGCGCGGGCCTACGAG. This sequence encodes CASSGGQGARAYE. The whole CDR3 region reads CASSGGQGARAYEQYF.

Concerning this clone: The read gets to within 3 residues of the CDR3 end, and the germline J gene fills in the rest. V gene TRBV19 combines with J gene TRBJ2-7; D gene uncertain. CDR1 is LNHDA, CDR2 SQIVND, per germline (reference sequence). V was trimmed by 4 bases and J by 0 bases, leaving 10 bases between them. This CDR3 is 14 amino acids long. The sequenced CDR3 bases are TGTGCCAGTAGTAAGGTGGTGAGCTCCTACGAG. Translating it yields CASSKVVSSYE. In full, the CDR3 is CASSKVVSSYEQYF. Drawing the rest from reference TRBV19 and TRBJ2-7, the complete variable domain is DGGITQSPKYLFRKEGQNVTLSCEQNLNHDAMYWYRQDPGQGLRLIYYSQIVNDFQKGDIAEGYSVSREKKESFPLTVTSAQKNPTAFYLCASSKVVSSYEQYFGPGTRLTVT.

As for this clone: The read ends 3 residues shy of where the CDR3 ends; the end is completed using the germline J gene. The chain joins TRBV10-1 to TRBJ2-3; 9 bases line up with TRBD2. Germline V gives CDR1 WNHNN, CDR2 SYGVQD (reference sequence). CDR3 length: 13 residues. Unmatched junction bases numbered 6, after V lost 8 bases and J lost 6 bases. The covered CDR3 bases are TGCGCCAGCGGGGCCAGCGGGGGGGATACG. It codes for CASGASGGDT. In full, the CDR3 reads CASGASGGDTQYF.